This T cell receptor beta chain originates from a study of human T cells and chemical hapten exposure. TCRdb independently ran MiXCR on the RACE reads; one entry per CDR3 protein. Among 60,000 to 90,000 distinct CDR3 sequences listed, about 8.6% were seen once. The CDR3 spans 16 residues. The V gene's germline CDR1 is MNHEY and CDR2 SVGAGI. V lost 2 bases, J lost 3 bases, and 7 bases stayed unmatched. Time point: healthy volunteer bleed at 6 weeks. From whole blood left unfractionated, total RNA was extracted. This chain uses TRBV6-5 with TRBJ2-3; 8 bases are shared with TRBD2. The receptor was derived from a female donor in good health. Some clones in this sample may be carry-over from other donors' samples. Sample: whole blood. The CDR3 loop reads CASSYGSGGPTDTQYF. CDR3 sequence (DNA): TGTGCCAGCAGTTACGGATCGGGGGGGCCTACAGATACGCAGTATTTT.